The 30 T cell receptor beta chains in this list originate from one sample, sequenced in a study of blood T cell repertoires in COVID-19. This table comes from immunoSEQ multiplex PCR, and its TCRdb copy is limited to in-frame clones, with some not included. Of 20,000 to 25,000 clones in the sample, around 88% were seen once. The sequencing sample was made of peripheral blood. These receptors originate from a human donor with active COVID-19. The donor label of this sample is uncertain.

The V and J genes are TRBV28 and TRBJ2-1; 11 bases fit TRBD2. Per the germline V gene, CDR1 is MDHEN and CDR2 is SYDVKM. The CDR3 covers 18 residues. With V trimmed by 5 bases and J by 4 bases, 13 bases remained unmatched. CDR3 residues: CASSTSGSHYGMYNEQFF. The CDR3 DNA follows: TGTGCCAGCAGTACTAGCGGGAGTCACTATGGGATGTACAATGAGCAGTTCTTC.

The rearrangement uses TRBV10-3 and TRBJ2-1; 11 bases match TRBD1. Germline values: CDR1 ENHRY, CDR2 SYGVKD. The CDR3 has 16 residues. After removal of 0 bases from V and 8 bases from J, the junction contained 6 bases not matched to a gene. In DNA form, the CDR3 reads TGTGCCATCAGTGAGTCGAGGACAGGGGGCAACGATGAGCAGTTCTTC. Its translation is CAISESRTGGNDEQFF.

The CDR3 DNA follows: TGTGCCAGCAACCCGCACCTTCGGCAGGGACTTTCCTACGAGCAGTACTTC. Its protein is CASNPHLRQGLSYEQYF. The rearrangement joins TRBV6-2 or TRBV6-3 to TRBJ2-7; D is possibly TRBD2 (6 bases). Trimming shortened V by 7 bases and J by 1 base, and 23 bases separated the two germline ends. The CDR3 sequence is 17 residues long. Looked up from germline, CDR1 is MNHEY and CDR2 is SVGEGT.

The table lists this clone with a count of one. The chain couples TRBV11-3 to TRBJ1-1; 7 positions match TRBD1. Trimming took 1 base from V and 6 from J; bases not matched to a gene: 5. Germline V gives CDR1 SGHNT, CDR2 YENEEA. CDR3 size: 14 residues. The CDR3 sequence: CASSLVARGAEAFF. CDR3 sequence (DNA): TGTGCCAGCAGCTTAGTGGCCAGGGGGGCTGAAGCTTTCTTT.

With respect to this clone: Different DNA sequences within this sample yield the same CDR3. The V gene is TRBV19, the J gene TRBJ1-6; no clear D gene. CDR3 length: 11 amino acids. V lost 6 bases and J lost 6, with 3 bases in between. Per the germline V gene, CDR1 is LNHDA and CDR2 is SQIVND (reference sequence). The CDR3 reads CASSGNSPLHF. The DNA for the CDR3 is TGTGCCAGTAGCGGTAATTCACCCCTCCACTTT.

The chain recombines TRBV5-5 with TRBJ2-5, with TRBD2 matching 9 bases. The germline V gene encodes CDR1 SGHKS and CDR2 YYEKEE (reference sequence). The length of the CDR3 is 15 residues. The V segment lost 0 bases and the J segment 3 bases; nucleotides outside the gene matches: 3. Here the CDR3 DNA reads TGTGCCAGCAGCTTGGTGCTAGCGGGGAAAGAGACCCAGTACTTC. Protein: CASSLVLAGKETQYF.

The chain employs TRBV7-3 and TRBJ1-1; the D is unclear. Trimming removed 0 bases from V and 1 base from J, with 3 bases in between. This CDR3 contains 13 residues. Germline CDR1 is SGHTA and CDR2 is FQGTGA. The CDR3 DNA reads TGTGCCAGCAGCTTAACACAGAACACTGAAGCTTTCTTT. Translating it yields CASSLTQNTEAFF.

The chain combines TRBV4-1 with TRBJ2-3; D unresolved. V lost 0 bases, J lost 1 base, and 11 bases lay in between. Germline CDR1 MGHRA, CDR2 YSYEKL. CDR3 length equals 16 residues. CDR3 DNA: TGCGCCAGCAGCCAAGACTCGTGGAGTCGCACAGATACGCAGTATTTT. It specifies CASSQDSWSRTDTQYF.

The chain has TRBV28 and TRBJ2-5; TRBD2 might be the D (5 bases). The CDR3 sequence is 14 residues long. Per the germline V gene, CDR1 is MDHEN and CDR2 is SYDVKM. The germline V and J ends were trimmed by 4 bases and 5 bases, with 14 bases remaining between them. In nucleotides, the CDR3 is TGTGCCAGCAGTTCTCGGGAAGTAAGGGAGACCCAGTACTTC. Its translation: CASSSREVRETQYF.

The CDR3 loop reads CATSDSDLAGGNTGELFF. The CDR3, as DNA: TGTGCCACCAGTGATTCGGATCTAGCGGGAGGAAACACCGGGGAGCTGTTTTTT. The chain uses TRBV24-1 and TRBJ2-2; TRBD2 matches at 11 bases. With 2 bases clipped from V and 2 bases from J, the junction kept 6 bases outside the gene matches. The CDR3 sequence is 18 residues long. Germline loops: CDR1 KGHDR, CDR2 SFDVKD.

This chain connects TRBV28 to TRBJ2-1; D is possibly TRBD2 (6 bases). The CDR3 is 15 residues long. V lost 5 bases and J lost 7, with 18 bases in between. Germline lookup yields CDR1 MDHEN and CDR2 SYDVKM. CDR3 nucleotide sequence: TGTGCCAGCAGTCATCAGGGTCCCGGGGGTAATGAGCAGTTCTTC. Amino acids: CASSHQGPGGNEQFF. Full variable domain (missing parts from reference TRBV28 and TRBJ2-1): DVKVTQSSRYLVKRTGEKVFLECVQDMDHENMFWYRQDPGLGLRLIYFSYDVKMKEKGDIPEGYSVSREKKERFSLILESASTNQTSMYLCASSHQGPGGNEQFFGPGTRLTVL.

CDR3 sequence reads: CASSLPESGQGQFYEQYF. The DNA of the CDR3 is TGCGCCAGCAGCTTGCCCGAAAGCGGACAGGGTCAATTCTACGAGCAGTACTTC. The chain combines TRBV5-1 with TRBJ2-7; TRBD1 matches 8 bases. The CDR3 totals 18 residues. V was clipped by 1 base and J by 3 bases; unmatched bases: 15. Per the germline V gene, CDR1 is SGHRS and CDR2 is YFSETQ.

This clone showed up just a few times. V is TRBV6-5 and J is TRBJ2-7, with 8 bases fitting TRBD1. The V and J ends lost 8 bases and 0 bases, in that order; junction bases with no gene match: 9. The V gene's germline CDR1 is MNHEY and CDR2 SVGAGI. The CDR3 length is 15 residues. The DNA of the CDR3 is TGTGCCAGCCGTATGCGGGACAGGAGCTCCTACGAGCAGTACTTC. Translation gives CASRMRDRSSYEQYF.

The chain links TRBV5-1 to TRBJ1-1, with a tentative D call TRBD1 (5 bases). V shed 4 bases and J shed 1 base, with 14 bases lying between them. Per germline, CDR1 SGHRS and CDR2 YFSETQ. The length of the CDR3 is 15 residues. CDR3 bases: TGCGCCAGCAGCCGGGCCGGACAAGAGAACACTGAAGCTTTCTTT. Protein sequence: CASSRAGQENTEAFF.

The chain links TRBV6-5 to TRBJ2-7; D not certain. Germline assignment: CDR1 MNHEY and CDR2 SVGAGI. Trimming removed 8 bases from V and 6 bases from J, with 14 bases in between. The CDR3 is 12 amino acids. DNA of the CDR3: TGTGCCAGCGGCCGGAGAACGGGCGAGCAGTACTTC. Translated, it gives CASGRRTGEQYF.

The genes are TRBV10-3 and TRBJ2-5; D perhaps matches TRBD1 (7 bases). The V gene's germline CDR1 is ENHRY and CDR2 SYGVKD. The CDR3 is 13 amino acids. Between the trimmed V and J ends, which lost 7 bases and 4 bases, there was a span of 13 bases. The CDR3 loop reads CAIKQGGGETQYF. The CDR3 nucleotides are TGTGCCATCAAGCAGGGGGGTGGAGAGACCCAGTACTTC.

The chain combines TRBV4-3 with TRBJ2-7; no definite D call. V lost 0 bases and J lost 2, with 8 bases in between. Germline CDR1 LGHNA, CDR2 YSLEER. The CDR3 runs to 14 residues. CDR3 in DNA: TGCGCCAGCAGCCAAGACCACGGAGCCTACGAGCAGTACTTC. This translates into CASSQDHGAYEQYF.

The chain uses TRBV19 and TRBJ1-1, with D perhaps TRBD1 (6 bases). There are 15 residues in the CDR3. V was trimmed by 6 bases and J by 0 bases, leaving 14 bases between them. Germline CDR1 and CDR2: LNHDA and SQIVND (reference sequence). CDR3 nucleotide sequence: TGTGCCAGTAGCAATAAGGGACACATGAACACTGAAGCTTTCTTT. Translated, it gives CASSNKGHMNTEAFF.

In this sample, this clone turned up once. The J gene is TRBJ2-2, the V gene TRBV7-2; D is ambiguous. This CDR3 spans 13 amino acids. V was shortened by 2 bases and J by 13 bases, with 14 bases between the two germline ends. Per germline, CDR1 SGHTA and CDR2 FQGNSA. The CDR3 loop reads CASSLRGEVWLFF. CDR3 coding DNA: TGTGCCAGCAGCTTAAGAGGAGAGGTTTGGCTGTTTTTT.

The chain couples TRBV27 to TRBJ1-2; a possible D gene is TRBD1 (5 bases). Germline V gives CDR1 MNHEY, CDR2 SMNVEV (reference sequence). Trimming took off 1 base at V and 7 bases at J, with 13 bases between the two ends. The CDR3 spans 14 residues. The CDR3 DNA is TGTGCCAGCAGTTTATTGGAGGGGCGGGGTGGCTACACCTTC. Translation gives CASSLLEGRGGYTF.

V is TRBV5-3 and J is TRBJ2-1; weak D call: TRBD1 (7 bases). TRBV5-3 is filed as an ORF, its function uncertain. CDR3 length equals 14 residues. The germline V and J ends were trimmed by 0 bases and 7 bases, with 11 bases remaining between them. The chain's CDR3 is CARSLAQGGNEQFF. For the CDR3, the DNA is TGTGCCAGAAGCTTGGCTCAGGGGGGTAATGAGCAGTTCTTC.

This clone was detected only a few times. This chain connects TRBV2 to TRBJ2-5, with 10 bases that match TRBD2. The length of the CDR3 is 14 residues. The germline CDR1 and CDR2 sequences are SNHLY and FYNNEI. V gave up 6 bases and J gave up 5 bases; unmatched junction bases: 6. CDR3 coding DNA: TGTGCCAGCAGCAGACTAGCGGGCGGGGAGACCCAGTACTTC. Translation: CASSRLAGGETQYF. The whole variable domain, remainder taken from reference TRBV2 and TRBJ2-5, is EPEVTQTPSHQVTQMGQEVILRCVPISNHLYFYWYRQILGQKVEFLVSFYNNEISEKSEIFDDQFSVERPDGSNFTLKIRSTKLEDSAMYFCASSRLAGGETQYFGPGTRLLVL.

The V gene is TRBV7-8, the J gene TRBJ2-7; 10 bases align to TRBD2. The CDR3 covers 18 residues. Germline lookup yields CDR1 SGHVS and CDR2 FQNEAQ. The V and J ends lost 0 bases and 4 bases, in that order; junction bases with no gene match: 12. CDR3 sequence (DNA): TGTGCCAGCAGCTTAGCCTTTATAGCGGGAGGCCCCGATTACGAGCAGTACTTC. Its protein product is CASSLAFIAGGPDYEQYF.

The chain is built from TRBV10-1 and TRBJ2-7, with 12 bases identical to TRBD2. Per the germline V gene, CDR1 is WNHNN and CDR2 is SYGVQD (reference sequence). The CDR3 consists of 13 residues. Losses at the gene ends were 6 bases for V and 6 bases for J; bases not matched to a gene: 3. CDR3 DNA: TGCGCCAGCAGGGAGACTAGCGGGGGCGAGCAGTACTTC. Translating gives CASRETSGGEQYF.

This chain uses TRBV4-1 with TRBJ1-4, with D perhaps matching TRBD1 (5 bases). Germline CDR1 and CDR2: MGHRA and YSYEKL. The V and J ends lost 0 bases and 7 bases respectively, with 9 bases between them. CDR3 size: 14 residues. CDR3 coding DNA: TGCGCCAGCAGCCAAGATGGGAGGGGTGAAAAACTGTTTTTT. Its protein is CASSQDGRGEKLFF.

The chain uses TRBV19 and TRBJ1-6, with D hard to call. Germline assignment: CDR1 LNHDA and CDR2 SQIVND (reference sequence). The CDR3 has 13 residues. The V gene lost 0 bases and the J gene lost 9 bases, with 6 bases spanning the gap. The CDR3 region has the DNA TGTGCCAGTAGTATAGATAATTTTTCACCCCTCCACTTT. As protein: CASSIDNFSPLHF.

This rearrangement joins TRBV18 to TRBJ1-4; 8 nucleotides line up with TRBD1. Germline loops: CDR1 KGHSH, CDR2 LQKENI. The CDR3 length is 16 residues. The J segment lost 5 bases and the V segment lost 4 bases, leaving 9 bases of the junction unmatched. CDR3 sequence (DNA): TGTGCCAGCTCACAACCAAACAGGGGGGAAAATGAAAAACTGTTTTTT. Its protein product is CASSQPNRGENEKLFF.

This rearrangement joins TRBV27 to TRBJ1-2, with 11 bases fitting TRBD1. This CDR3 spans 13 amino acids. Losses at the gene ends were 10 bases for V and 3 bases for J; bases not matched to a gene: 4. CDR1 and CDR2 (germline): MNHEY, SMNVEV (reference sequence). CDR3 sequence (DNA): TGTGCCACTGGGGGACAGGGGGACTATGGCTACACCTTC. Translated: CATGGQGDYGYTF.

A single count supports this clone. This chain connects TRBV3-1 (or the pseudogene TRBV3-2) to TRBJ2-1; 7 bases match TRBD1. The CDR3 sequence is 16 residues long. The V and J ends lost 1 base and 2 bases, in that order; junction bases with no gene match: 5. Germline V gene data show CDR1 as LGHDT and CDR2 as YNNKEL (reference sequence). CDR3 DNA: TGTGCCAGCAGCCAAGGGGGACAGATAACCTACAATGAGCAGTTCTTC. This gives the protein CASSQGGQITYNEQFF.

The chain recombines TRBV5-1 with TRBJ2-2; TRBD2 aligns across 16 bases. V was pared by 4 bases and J by 4 bases, with 4 bases of the junction left unmatched. CDR3 size: 17 residues. The germline V gene has CDR1 SGHRS and CDR2 YFSETQ. CDR3 sequence reads: CASSTGLAGGPTGELFF. For the CDR3, the DNA is TGCGCCAGCAGCACGGGACTAGCGGGGGGGCCCACCGGGGAGCTGTTTTTT. Combining the CDR3 with reference TRBV5-1 and TRBJ2-2 gives the whole variable domain KAGVTQTPRYLIKTRGQQVTLSCSPISGHRSVSWYQQTPGQGLQFLFEYFSETQRNKGNFPGRFSGRQFSNSRSEMNVSTLELGDSALYLCASSTGLAGGPTGELFFGEGSRLTVL.